This T cell receptor beta chain was sequenced for a study of beta chain features in type 1 diabetes. Whole-study findings and limits: People with Type 1 diabetes carried modestly yet significantly shorter TCRB CDR3s in all four CD4+ subsets. Among patients, naive, central memory and Treg TCRB repertoires appeared more similar than among healthy donors.

On this clone itself: Its antigen is undetermined.

The CDR3 has 14 amino acids. Germline lookup yields CDR1 MNHEY and CDR2 SVGAGI. The V segment lost 5 bases and the J segment 3 bases; nucleotides outside the gene matches: 5. The sequenced template was cDNA made from the entire isolated RNA. Some clones are missing from TCRdb's copy, which holds only in-frame ones; the method was immunoSEQ multiplex PCR. The sample carries a few hundred thousand clones, 20% to 25% recorded once. CD45RO/CCR7/CD25/CD127/CD95/CD27 separated CD4+ naive, central memory, regulatory and stem cell-like memory cells by sorting. Purity above 98% was achieved in all sorted populations.

The TCR originated in a woman under 40 with type 1 diabetes. Sequences were obtained from naive CD4+ T cells from blood. The gene calls are TRBV6-5 and TRBJ1-1; 8 bases are a match to TRBD1. CDR3 protein: CASSQLTGDTEAFF. As DNA, the CDR3 is TGTGCCAGCAGTCAACTGACAGGGGACACTGAAGCTTTCTTT.